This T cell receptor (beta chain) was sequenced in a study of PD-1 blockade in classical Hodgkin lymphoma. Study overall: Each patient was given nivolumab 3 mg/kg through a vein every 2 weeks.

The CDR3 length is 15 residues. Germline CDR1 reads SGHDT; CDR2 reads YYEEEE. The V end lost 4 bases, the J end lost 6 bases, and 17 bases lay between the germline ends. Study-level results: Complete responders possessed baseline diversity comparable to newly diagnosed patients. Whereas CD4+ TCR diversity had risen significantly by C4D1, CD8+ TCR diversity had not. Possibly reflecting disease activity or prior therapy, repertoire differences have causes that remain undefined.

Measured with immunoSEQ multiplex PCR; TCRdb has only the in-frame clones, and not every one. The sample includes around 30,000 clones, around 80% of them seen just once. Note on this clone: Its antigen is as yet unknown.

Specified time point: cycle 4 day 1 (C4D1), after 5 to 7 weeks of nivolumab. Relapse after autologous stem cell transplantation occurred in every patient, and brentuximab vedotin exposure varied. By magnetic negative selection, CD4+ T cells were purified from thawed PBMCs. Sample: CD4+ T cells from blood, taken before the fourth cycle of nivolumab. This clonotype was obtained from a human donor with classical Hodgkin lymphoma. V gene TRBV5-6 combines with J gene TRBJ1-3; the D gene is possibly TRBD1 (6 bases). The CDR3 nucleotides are TGTGCCAGCAGCAGGGGGGGCCCTCTGTCAAACACCATATATTTT. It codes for CASSRGGPLSNTIYF.